The present T cell receptor beta chain was sequenced within a study of OX40 agonist ivuxolimab in advanced cancers. Study-level background: Of mixed ages from about 23 to 90 and averaging 60 years, the group was about 86% male. Study observations and caveats: At 0.1 to 3.0 mg/kg and by week 6, CD4+ and CD8+ T cells in the blood had expanded clonally.

V gave up 1 base and J gave up 0 bases, with 8 bases separating them. In germline, CDR1 is SGHRS, CDR2 YFSETQ. This CDR3 region has 15 residues. Turning to this clone: Its target is not known.

Clones were read by immunoSEQ multiplex PCR, and TCRdb kept only the in-frame ones, dropping some. In the table there are more than 70,000 clones, about 90% of which are singletons. Specimen: CD4+ or CD8+ T cells sorted from blood, collected in a trial of the OX40 agonist ivuxolimab. J is TRBJ2-1 and V is TRBV5-1, with a tentative D call TRBD2 (5 bases). The clonotype was recovered from an adult with an advanced solid tumor such as melanoma, head and neck, liver or kidney cancer. The CDR3 DNA is TGCGCCAGCAGCTTGACCGCGGGCTCCTACAATGAGCAGTTCTTC. Protein: CASSLTAGSYNEQFF.